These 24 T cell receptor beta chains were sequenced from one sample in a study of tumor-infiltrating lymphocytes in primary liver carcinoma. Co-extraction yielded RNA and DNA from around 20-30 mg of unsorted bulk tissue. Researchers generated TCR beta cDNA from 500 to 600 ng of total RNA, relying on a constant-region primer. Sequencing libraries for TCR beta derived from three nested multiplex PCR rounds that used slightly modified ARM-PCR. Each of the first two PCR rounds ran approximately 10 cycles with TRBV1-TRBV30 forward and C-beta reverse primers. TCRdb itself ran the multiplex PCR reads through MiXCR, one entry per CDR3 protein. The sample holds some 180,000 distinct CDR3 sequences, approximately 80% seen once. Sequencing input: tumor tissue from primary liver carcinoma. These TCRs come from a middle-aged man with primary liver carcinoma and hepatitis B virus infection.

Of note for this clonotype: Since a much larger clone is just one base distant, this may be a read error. In DNA, the CDR3 is TGCGCCGGCGGTCGGGTGGCAGGGGCCTACAATGAGCAGTTCTTC. Residues: CAGGRVAGAYNEQFF. The chain links TRBV5-1 to TRBJ2-1, with D perhaps TRBD1 (6 bases). CDR3 length: 15 amino acids. V dropped 10 bases and J dropped 2 bases, with 19 bases sitting between them. The V gene's germline CDR1 is SGHRS and CDR2 YFSETQ.

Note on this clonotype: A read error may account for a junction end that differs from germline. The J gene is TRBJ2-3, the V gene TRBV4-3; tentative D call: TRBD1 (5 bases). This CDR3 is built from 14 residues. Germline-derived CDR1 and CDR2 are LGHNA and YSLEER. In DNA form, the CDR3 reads TGCACCAGCAGCCAAGATCAGGGCACAGATATGCAGTATTTT. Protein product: CTSSQDQGTDMQYF.

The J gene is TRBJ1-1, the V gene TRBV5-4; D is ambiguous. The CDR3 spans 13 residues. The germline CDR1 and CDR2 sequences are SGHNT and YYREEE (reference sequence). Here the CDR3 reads CISRIGLNTEAFF. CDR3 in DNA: TGTATCAGCAGAATAGGGTTGAACACTGAAGCTTTCTTT.

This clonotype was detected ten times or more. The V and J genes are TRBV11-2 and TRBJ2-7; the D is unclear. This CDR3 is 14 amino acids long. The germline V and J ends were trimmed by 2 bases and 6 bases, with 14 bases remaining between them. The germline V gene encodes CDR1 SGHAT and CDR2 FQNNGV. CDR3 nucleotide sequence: TGTGCCAGCAGCTTACTCGTCGGTGCCTCCGAGCAGTACTTC. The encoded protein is CASSLLVGASEQYF.

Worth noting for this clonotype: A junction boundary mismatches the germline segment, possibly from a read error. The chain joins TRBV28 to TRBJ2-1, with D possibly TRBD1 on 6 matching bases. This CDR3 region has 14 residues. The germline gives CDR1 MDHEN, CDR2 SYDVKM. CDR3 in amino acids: CACTGQRSLSEQFF. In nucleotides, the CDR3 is TGCGCCTGCACCGGACAGCGAAGCCTAAGTGAGCAGTTCTTC. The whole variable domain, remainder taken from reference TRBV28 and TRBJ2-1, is DVKVTQSSRYLVKRTGEKVFLECVQDMDHENMFWYRQDPGLGLRLIYFSYDVKMKEKGDIPEGYSVSREKKERFSLILESASTNQTSMYLCACTGQRSLSEQFFGPGTRLTVL.

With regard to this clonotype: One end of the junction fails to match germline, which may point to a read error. CDR3 sequence: CVSSYSLVGYTDTQYF. CDR3 in DNA: TGTGTCAGCAGTTACTCTTTAGTGGGGTACACAGATACGCAGTATTTT. The chain recombines TRBV6-5 with TRBJ2-3; no firm D call. Germline V gene sequence: CDR1 MNHEY, CDR2 SVGAGI. The CDR3 totals 16 residues.

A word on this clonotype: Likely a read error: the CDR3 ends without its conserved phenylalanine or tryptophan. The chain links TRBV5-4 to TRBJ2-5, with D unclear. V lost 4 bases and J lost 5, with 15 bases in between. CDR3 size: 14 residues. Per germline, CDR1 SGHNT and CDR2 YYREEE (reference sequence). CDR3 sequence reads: CASSPEHVGETQYL. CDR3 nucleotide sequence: TGTGCCAGCAGCCCAGAACATGTGGGGGAGACCCAGTACTTG.

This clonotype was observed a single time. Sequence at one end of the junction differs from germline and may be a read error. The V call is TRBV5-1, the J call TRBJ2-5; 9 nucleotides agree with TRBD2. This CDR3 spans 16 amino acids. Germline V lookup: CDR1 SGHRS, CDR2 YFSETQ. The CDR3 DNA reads TGCGCCAGCAGCCTTAGACCCCTAGCGGGAATAGAGACCCATTACTTC. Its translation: CASSLRPLAGIETHYF. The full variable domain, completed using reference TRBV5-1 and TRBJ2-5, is KAGVTQTPRYLIKTRGQQVTLSCSPISGHRSVSWYQQTPGQGLQFLFEYFSETQRNKGNFPGRFSGRQFSNSRSEMNVSTLELGDSALYLCASSLRPLAGIETHYFGPGTRLLVL.

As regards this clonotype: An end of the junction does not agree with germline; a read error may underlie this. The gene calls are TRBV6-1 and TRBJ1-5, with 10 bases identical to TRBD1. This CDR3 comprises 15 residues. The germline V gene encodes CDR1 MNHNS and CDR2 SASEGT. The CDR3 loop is CASSDPGQGNQPQYF. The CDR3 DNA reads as TGTGCCAGTAGTGATCCGGGACAGGGGAATCAGCCCCAATATTTT.

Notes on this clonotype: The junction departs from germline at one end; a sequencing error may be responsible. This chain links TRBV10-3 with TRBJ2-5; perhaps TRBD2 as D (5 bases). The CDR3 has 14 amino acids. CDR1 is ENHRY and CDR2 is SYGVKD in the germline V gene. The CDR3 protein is CAINESRDTETQYF. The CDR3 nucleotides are TGTGCCATCAATGAGTCGAGGGATACCGAGACCCAGTACTTC.

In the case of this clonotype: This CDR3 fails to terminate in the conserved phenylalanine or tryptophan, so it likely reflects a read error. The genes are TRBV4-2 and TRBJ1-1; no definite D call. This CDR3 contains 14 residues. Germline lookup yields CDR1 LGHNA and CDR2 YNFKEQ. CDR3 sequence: CASNQDRGNTEAFY. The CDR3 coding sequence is TGTGCCAGCAACCAAGATCGGGGGAACACTGAAGCTTTCTAT.

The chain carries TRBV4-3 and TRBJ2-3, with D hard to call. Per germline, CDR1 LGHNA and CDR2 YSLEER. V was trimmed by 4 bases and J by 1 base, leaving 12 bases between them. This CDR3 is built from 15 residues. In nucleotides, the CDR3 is TGCGCCAGCAGCCTTGGGTCTATATGCACAGATACGCAGTATTTT. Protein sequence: CASSLGSICTDTQYF.

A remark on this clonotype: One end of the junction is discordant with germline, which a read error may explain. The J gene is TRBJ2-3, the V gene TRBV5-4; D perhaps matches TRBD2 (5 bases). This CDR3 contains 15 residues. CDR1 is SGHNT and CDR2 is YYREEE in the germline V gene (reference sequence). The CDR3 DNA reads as TGTGCCAGCAGCCTTCTCCAGAGAGAGGGAGATGCGCAGTATTTT. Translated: CASSLLQREGDAQYF.

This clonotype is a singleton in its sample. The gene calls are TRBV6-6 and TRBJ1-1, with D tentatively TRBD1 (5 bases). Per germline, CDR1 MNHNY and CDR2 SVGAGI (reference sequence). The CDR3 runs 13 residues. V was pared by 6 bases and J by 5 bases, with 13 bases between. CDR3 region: CASSIEGTTEAFF. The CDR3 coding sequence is TGTGCCAGCAGCATAGAAGGGACTACTGAAGCTTTCTTT.

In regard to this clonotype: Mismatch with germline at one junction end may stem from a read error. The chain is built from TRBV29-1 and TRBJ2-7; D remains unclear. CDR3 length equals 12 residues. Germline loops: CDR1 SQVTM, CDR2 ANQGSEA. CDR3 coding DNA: TGCAGGGCAAACTTTGGTACCTATGAGCAGTACTTC. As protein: CRANFGTYEQYF.

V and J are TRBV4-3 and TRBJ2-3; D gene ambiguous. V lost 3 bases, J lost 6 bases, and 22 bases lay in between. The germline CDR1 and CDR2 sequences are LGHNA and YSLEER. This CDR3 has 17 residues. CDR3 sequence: CASSQDTDAVGTDTQYF. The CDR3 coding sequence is TGCGCCAGCAGCCAGGATACAGACGCGGTAGGAACGGATACGCAGTATTTT.

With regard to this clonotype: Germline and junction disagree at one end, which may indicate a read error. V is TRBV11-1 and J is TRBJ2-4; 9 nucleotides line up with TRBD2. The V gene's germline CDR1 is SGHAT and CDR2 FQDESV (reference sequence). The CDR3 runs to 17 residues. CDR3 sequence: CASTFPGTSRTKNIEYF. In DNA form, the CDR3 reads TGTGCCAGCACCTTTCCCGGGACTAGCAGGACCAAAAACATTGAGTACTTT.

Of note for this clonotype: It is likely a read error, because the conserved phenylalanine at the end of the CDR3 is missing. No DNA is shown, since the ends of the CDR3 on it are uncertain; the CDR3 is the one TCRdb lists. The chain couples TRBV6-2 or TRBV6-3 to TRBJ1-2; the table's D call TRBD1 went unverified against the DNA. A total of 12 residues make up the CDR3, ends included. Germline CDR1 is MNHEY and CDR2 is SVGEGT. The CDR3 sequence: CVSSERRGRNTS.

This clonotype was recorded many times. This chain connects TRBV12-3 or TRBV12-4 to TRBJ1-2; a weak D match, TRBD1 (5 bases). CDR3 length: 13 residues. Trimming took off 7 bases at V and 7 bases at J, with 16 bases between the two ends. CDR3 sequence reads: CASTSQGGGGYTF. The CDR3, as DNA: TGTGCCAGCACCTCCCAGGGCGGCGGTGGCTACACCTTC.

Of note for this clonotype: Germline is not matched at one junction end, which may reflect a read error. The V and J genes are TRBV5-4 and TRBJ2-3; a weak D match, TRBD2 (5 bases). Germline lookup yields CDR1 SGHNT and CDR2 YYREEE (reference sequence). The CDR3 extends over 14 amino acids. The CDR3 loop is CGSSLASRTDTQYF. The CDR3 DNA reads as TGTGGCAGCAGCTTGGCTAGCCGTACAGATACGCAGTATTTT.

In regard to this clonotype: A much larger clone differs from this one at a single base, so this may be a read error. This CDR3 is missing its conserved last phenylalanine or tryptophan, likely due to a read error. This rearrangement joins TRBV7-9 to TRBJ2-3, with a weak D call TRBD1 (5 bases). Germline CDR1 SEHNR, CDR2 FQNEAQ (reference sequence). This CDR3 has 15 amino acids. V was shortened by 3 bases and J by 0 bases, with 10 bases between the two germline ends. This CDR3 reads CASSFGADSTDTQYI. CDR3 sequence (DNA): TGTGCCAGCAGCTTTGGGGCAGATAGCACAGATACGCAGTATATT.

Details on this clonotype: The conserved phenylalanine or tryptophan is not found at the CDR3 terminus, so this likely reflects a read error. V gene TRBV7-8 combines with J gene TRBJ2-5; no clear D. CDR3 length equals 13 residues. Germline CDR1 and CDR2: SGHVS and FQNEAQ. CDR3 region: CASSLVVQEAQYL. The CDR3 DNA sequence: TGTGCCAGCAGCTTAGTGGTACAAGAGGCCCAGTACTTG.

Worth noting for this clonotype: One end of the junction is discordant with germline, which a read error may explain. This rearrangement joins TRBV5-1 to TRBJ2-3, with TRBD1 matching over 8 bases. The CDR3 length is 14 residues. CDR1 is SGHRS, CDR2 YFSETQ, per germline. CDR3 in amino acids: CASNGQGIPDAQYF. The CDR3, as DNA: TGCGCCAGCAACGGACAGGGAATACCAGATGCGCAGTATTTT.

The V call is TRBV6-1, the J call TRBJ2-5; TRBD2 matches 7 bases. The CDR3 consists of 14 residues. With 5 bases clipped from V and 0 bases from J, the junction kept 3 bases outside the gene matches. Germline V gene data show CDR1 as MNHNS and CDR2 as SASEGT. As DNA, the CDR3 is TGTGCCAGCAGTCAGGGACTAAACCAAGAGACCCAGTACTTC. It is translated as CASSQGLNQETQYF.